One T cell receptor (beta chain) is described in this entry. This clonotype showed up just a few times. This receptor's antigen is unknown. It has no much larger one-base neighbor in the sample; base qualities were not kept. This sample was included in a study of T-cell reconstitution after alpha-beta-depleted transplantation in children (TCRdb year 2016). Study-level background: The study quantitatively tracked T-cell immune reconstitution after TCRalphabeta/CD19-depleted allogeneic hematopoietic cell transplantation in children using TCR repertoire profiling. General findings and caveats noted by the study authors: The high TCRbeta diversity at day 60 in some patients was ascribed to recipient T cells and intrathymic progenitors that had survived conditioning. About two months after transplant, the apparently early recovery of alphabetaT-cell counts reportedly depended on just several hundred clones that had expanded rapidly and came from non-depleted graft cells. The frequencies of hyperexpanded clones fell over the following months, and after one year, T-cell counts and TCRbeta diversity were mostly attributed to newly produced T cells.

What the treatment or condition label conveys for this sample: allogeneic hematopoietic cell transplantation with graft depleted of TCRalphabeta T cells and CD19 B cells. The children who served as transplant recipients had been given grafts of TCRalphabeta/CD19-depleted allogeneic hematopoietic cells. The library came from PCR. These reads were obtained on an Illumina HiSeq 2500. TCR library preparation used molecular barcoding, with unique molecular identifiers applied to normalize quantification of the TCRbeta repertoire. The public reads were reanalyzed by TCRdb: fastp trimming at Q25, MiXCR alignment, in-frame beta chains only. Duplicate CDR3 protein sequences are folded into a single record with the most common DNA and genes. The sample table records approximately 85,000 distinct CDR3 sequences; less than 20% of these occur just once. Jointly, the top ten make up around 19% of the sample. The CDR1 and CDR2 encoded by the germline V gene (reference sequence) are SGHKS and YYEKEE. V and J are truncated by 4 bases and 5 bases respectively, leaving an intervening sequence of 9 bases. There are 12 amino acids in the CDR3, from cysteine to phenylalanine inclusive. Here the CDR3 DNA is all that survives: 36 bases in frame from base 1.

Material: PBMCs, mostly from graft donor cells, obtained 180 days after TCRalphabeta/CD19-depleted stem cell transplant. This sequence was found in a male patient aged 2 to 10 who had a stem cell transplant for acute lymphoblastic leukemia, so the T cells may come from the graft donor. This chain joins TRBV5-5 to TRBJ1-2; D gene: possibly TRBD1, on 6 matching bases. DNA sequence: TGTGCCAGCAGCAGCACAGGGTATGGCTACACCTTC. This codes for CASSSTGYGYTF.